Presented here are 18 T cell receptor beta chains from one specimen sequenced in a study of persistence of HIV-infected CD4 T cells. Their antigen targets remain unknown. This nonspecific control used anti-CD3/anti-CD28 bead stimulation of CD4+ T cells. Sorting selected CD4+ T cells upregulating both CD40 ligand and CD69. The immunoSEQ assay was version 4, run in survey mode. Method: immunoSEQ multiplex PCR; TCRdb's copy keeps in-frame clones and lacks some. The repertoire holds 35,000 to 45,000 clones, with approximately 86% as singletons. The starting material was CD4+ T cells sorted from PBMCs after approximately 20-hour stimulation, obtained from a patient who received antiretroviral therapy. Receptors originate from an adult man with HIV who was CMV-seropositive.

This clone appeared once. V and J are TRBV30 and TRBJ1-2, with TRBD1 matching 7 bases. V was clipped by 2 bases and J by 6 bases; unmatched bases: 6. Germline lookup yields CDR1 GTSNPN and CDR2 SVGIG (reference sequence). The CDR3 is made up of 13 amino acids. The chain's CDR3 is CAWSLEGAHGYTF. The CDR3 bases are TGTGCCTGGAGTCTGGAGGGGGCGCATGGCTACACCTTC.

V and J are TRBV27 and TRBJ2-7; D remains ambiguous. CDR1 MNHEY and CDR2 SMNVEV come from the germline V gene (reference sequence). CDR3 length equals 15 residues. The V and J ends lost 0 bases and 0 bases respectively, with 9 bases between them. The CDR3 loop reads CASSLSARSSYEQYF. CDR3 bases: TGTGCCAGCAGTTTATCGGCCCGAAGCTCCTACGAGCAGTACTTC.

The chain recombines TRBV7-6 with TRBJ2-1; perhaps D is TRBD1 or TRBD2 (6 bases each). Germline V CDR1 and CDR2: SGHVS, FNYEAQ. Trimming pared 2 bases from V and 5 bases from J, leaving 16 bases between. This CDR3 is built from 16 residues. In DNA, the CDR3 is TGTGCCAGCAGCTTATCTGGGGGGCGAGGGAACAATGAGCAGTTCTTC. Protein product: CASSLSGGRGNNEQFF.

The chain employs TRBV15 and TRBJ2-3; unclear D gene. V was trimmed by 1 base and J by 3 bases, leaving 20 bases between them. Germline CDR1 is LNHNV and CDR2 is YYDKDF (reference sequence). The CDR3 runs 18 residues. The CDR3 DNA sequence: TGTGCCACCAGCAGAGCCCTAACTGGAGCCCCCGGAACAGATACGCAGTATTTT. Residues: CATSRALTGAPGTDTQYF.

In its sample, this clone was seen once. The chain is built from TRBV7-6 and TRBJ1-5; D call uncertain. The CDR3 runs to 13 residues. Between the trimmed V and J ends, which lost 5 bases and 5 bases, there was a span of 10 bases. From germline, CDR1 is SGHVS and CDR2 FNYEAQ. Here the CDR3 DNA reads TGTGCCAGCAGCCGGACTCTTGATCAGCCCCAGCATTTT. Translation: CASSRTLDQPQHF.

This sequence joins TRBV18 and TRBJ2-2; D possibly uses TRBD1 or TRBD2 (5 bases each). The CDR3 contains 18 residues. The V gene lost 3 bases and the J gene lost 1 base, with 18 bases spanning the gap. CDR1 is KGHSH, CDR2 LQKENI, per germline. CDR3 DNA: TGTGCCAGCTCACCCTACGCCGTCGGGGCAGGGAACACCGGGGAGCTGTTTTTT. Its protein product is CASSPYAVGAGNTGELFF.

The rearrangement uses TRBV6-5 and TRBJ1-2; D not certain. This CDR3 has 14 amino acids. Per the germline V gene, CDR1 is MNHEY and CDR2 is SVGAGI. Trimming pared 0 bases from V and 2 bases from J, leaving 7 bases between. The CDR3: CASSYSMGNYGYTF. The CDR3 coding sequence is TGTGCCAGCAGTTACTCAATGGGGAACTATGGCTACACCTTC.

The chain couples TRBV30 to TRBJ1-1, with 7 nucleotides matching TRBD1. The CDR3 contains 15 residues. Trimming at V came to 3 bases and at J to 6 bases, leaving 13 bases not matched to a gene. CDR1 is GTSNPN, CDR2 SVGIG, per germline (reference sequence). The CDR3: CAWSSIRQGFAEAFF. The CDR3 DNA reads TGTGCCTGGAGCAGCATCCGACAGGGCTTCGCTGAAGCTTTCTTT.

This chain connects TRBV7-9 to TRBJ1-4, with TRBD1 identical over 11 bases. The CDR3 runs 18 residues. V was clipped by 5 bases and J by 0 bases; unmatched bases: 8. Per germline, CDR1 SEHNR and CDR2 FQNEAQ (reference sequence). CDR3: CASSPDRGQGATNEKLFF. DNA for the CDR3: TGTGCCAGCAGCCCGGACAGGGGGCAAGGAGCAACTAATGAAAAACTGTTTTTT.

The chain combines TRBV6-2 or TRBV6-3 with TRBJ2-1, with 7 bases identical to TRBD2. The trim removed 4 bases at V and 1 base at J, leaving 19 bases unmatched. The length of the CDR3 is 20 residues. The V gene's germline CDR1 is MNHEY and CDR2 SVGEGT. The CDR3 reads CASSSLREAGAGASYNEQFF. The CDR3 nucleotides are TGTGCCAGCAGTTCCTTACGGGAGGCTGGTGCGGGAGCGTCCTACAATGAGCAGTTCTTC.

V gene TRBV19 combines with J gene TRBJ1-4; TRBD1 is a possible D gene (5 bases). This CDR3 is built from 14 residues. V shed 5 bases and J shed 0 bases, with 7 bases lying between them. Germline CDR1 LNHDA, CDR2 SQIVND (reference sequence). The CDR3 bases are TGTGCCAGTAGTCCGGGGGCAACTAATGAAAAACTGTTTTTT. Amino acids: CASSPGATNEKLFF.

In this sample, this clone turned up once. This chain links TRBV7-2 with TRBJ2-7, with 8 positions matching TRBD1. V gave up 1 base and J gave up 3 bases; unmatched junction bases: 5. Germline CDR1 and CDR2: SGHTA and FQGNSA. The CDR3 sequence is 15 residues long. The CDR3 sequence is CASSLDGTGLYEQYF. CDR3 coding DNA: TGTGCCAGCAGCTTAGATGGGACAGGACTCTACGAGCAGTACTTC.

J is TRBJ2-2 and V is TRBV14, with D perhaps matching TRBD1 (6 bases). The V and J ends lost 6 bases and 3 bases respectively, with 23 bases between them. The CDR3 covers 18 residues. Germline lookup yields CDR1 SGHDN and CDR2 FVKESK. CDR3 nucleotide sequence: TGTGCCAGCAGTCCTACCATCGCAGGGGCCCTGGACACCGGGGAGCTGTTTTTT. Protein: CASSPTIAGALDTGELFF.

The chain is built from TRBV6-5 and TRBJ2-7, with D tentatively TRBD1 (5 bases). The germline V gene has CDR1 MNHEY and CDR2 SVGAGI. This CDR3 comprises 13 residues. Trimming shortened V by 2 bases and J by 4 bases, and 9 bases separated the two germline ends. The CDR3 nucleotides are TGTGCCAGCAGTTACAGGGGTGGTTACGAGCAGTACTTC. It encodes CASSYRGGYEQYF.

This chain uses TRBV4-2 with TRBJ2-5; a possible D gene is TRBD2 (6 bases). V was shortened by 1 base and J by 7 bases, with 19 bases between the two germline ends. This CDR3 comprises 16 residues. CDR1 and CDR2 (germline): LGHNA, YNFKEQ. Here the CDR3 DNA reads TGTGCCAGCAGCCAAGTAGGTTCCAAAACGGAGGGGACCCAGTACTTC. Protein product: CASSQVGSKTEGTQYF.

V usage is TRBV6-5 and J usage is TRBJ1-2; D is undetermined. CDR1 is MNHEY, CDR2 SVGAGI, per germline. With 7 bases removed from V and 4 bases from J, the gap between germline ends came to 13 bases. The CDR3 spans 13 residues. CDR3: CASNRRSGYGYTF. CDR3 nucleotides: TGTGCCAGCAATCGGAGATCTGGCTATGGCTACACCTTC.

The CDR3 is CASSEERGSYEQYF. CDR3 coding DNA: TGTGCCAGCAGTGAGGAGCGGGGCTCCTACGAGCAGTACTTC. The chain couples TRBV2 to TRBJ2-7, with 7 bases lining up with TRBD2. Trimming at V came to 3 bases and at J to 0 bases, leaving 2 bases not matched to a gene. This CDR3 has 14 residues. The germline V gene has CDR1 SNHLY and CDR2 FYNNEI.

The chain recombines TRBV10-1 with TRBJ2-2; D may correspond to TRBD1 or TRBD2 (6 bases each). Trimming removed 10 bases at V and 0 bases at J, with 12 bases between. CDR3 size: 14 residues. Germline V CDR1 and CDR2: WNHNN, SYGVQD (reference sequence). The CDR3 sequence is CATRGPANTGELFF. Written as DNA, the CDR3 is TGCGCCACCCGGGGGCCCGCGAACACCGGGGAGCTGTTTTTT.